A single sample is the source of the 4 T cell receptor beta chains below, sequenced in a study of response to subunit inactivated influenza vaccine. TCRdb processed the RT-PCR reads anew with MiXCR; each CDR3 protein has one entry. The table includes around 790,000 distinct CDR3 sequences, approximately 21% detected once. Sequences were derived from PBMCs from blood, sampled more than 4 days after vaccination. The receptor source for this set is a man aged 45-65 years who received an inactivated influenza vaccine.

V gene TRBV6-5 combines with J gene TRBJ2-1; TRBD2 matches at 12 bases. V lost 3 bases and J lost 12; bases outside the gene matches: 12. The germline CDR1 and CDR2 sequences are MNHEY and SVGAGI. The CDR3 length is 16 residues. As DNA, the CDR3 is TGTGCCAGCAGTTATCGGCGGACTAGCGGGATGGAGGGGCAGTTCTTC. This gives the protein CASSYRRTSGMEGQFF.

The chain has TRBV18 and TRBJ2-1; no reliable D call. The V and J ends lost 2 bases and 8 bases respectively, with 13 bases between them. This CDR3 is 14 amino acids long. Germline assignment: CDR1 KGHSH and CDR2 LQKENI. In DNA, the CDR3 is TGTGCCAGCTCACCAGTCCGAGTTATCGATGAGCAGTTCTTC. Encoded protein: CASSPVRVIDEQFF.

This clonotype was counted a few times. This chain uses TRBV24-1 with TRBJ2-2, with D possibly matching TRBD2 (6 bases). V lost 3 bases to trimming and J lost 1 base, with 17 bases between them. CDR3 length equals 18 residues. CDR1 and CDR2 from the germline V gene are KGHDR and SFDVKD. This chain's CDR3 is CATSDQTSSAVNTGELFF. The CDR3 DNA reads TGTGCCACCAGTGATCAAACTAGCTCTGCCGTGAACACCGGGGAGCTGTTTTTT.

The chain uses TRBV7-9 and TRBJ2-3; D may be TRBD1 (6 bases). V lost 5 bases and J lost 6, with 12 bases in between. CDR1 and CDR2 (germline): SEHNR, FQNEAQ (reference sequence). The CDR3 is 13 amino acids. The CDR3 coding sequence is TGTGCCAGCAGCGTCTCAGGGGTTGATACGCAGTATTTT. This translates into CASSVSGVDTQYF.